Shown below are 9 T cell receptor beta chains from a single sample sequenced in a study of neurological immune-mediated disorders. TCRdb reanalysed the 5' RACE reads using MiXCR and keeps one entry per CDR3 protein. Of about 65,000 distinct CDR3 sequences in the sample, approximately 4.2% are singletons; the top ten hold roughly 2.7%. The sequenced sample was PBMCs. The receptors stem from a man aged 45-60 years with multiple sclerosis.

This clonotype came up many times. This sequence joins TRBV20-1 and TRBJ2-3; 7 nucleotides match TRBD2. V trimming: 3 bases; J trimming: 4 bases; junction bases outside the gene matches: 7. CDR3 size: 14 residues. Per the germline V gene, CDR1 is DFQATT and CDR2 is SNEGSKA (reference sequence). The DNA for the CDR3 is TGCAGTGCTAGGGGGGGGGATTCTTCAGATACGCAGTATTTT. Amino acids: CSARGGDSSDTQYF.

This clonotype came up many times. The rearrangement links TRBV29-1 to TRBJ1-2; TRBD1 matches 9 bases. There are 12 residues in the CDR3. With V trimmed by 1 base and J by 7 bases, 1 base remained unmatched. Germline-derived CDR1 and CDR2 are SQVTM and ANQGSEA. The CDR3 region has the DNA TGCAGCGTTGAAGTACAGGGGGCTGGCTACACCTTC. Protein product: CSVEVQGAGYTF.

This clonotype was recorded at least ten times. The V gene is TRBV12-3 or TRBV12-4, the J gene TRBJ1-5; D is ambiguous. CDR3 size: 14 residues. Between the trimmed V and J ends, which lost 7 bases and 0 bases, there was a span of 10 bases. CDR3 DNA: TGTGCCAGCACGTTGTTTTCTAGCAATCAGCCCCAGCATTTT. It specifies CASTLFSSNQPQHF.

This clonotype was counted at least ten times. The chain recombines TRBV7-8 with TRBJ2-1; D gene ambiguous. Germline CDR1 SGHVS, CDR2 FQNEAQ. V lost 5 bases and J 0 bases, leaving 11 bases between the germline ends. The CDR3 is 15 amino acids. CDR3 residues: CASSIRADSYNEQFF. CDR3 nucleotide sequence: TGTGCCAGCAGCATTAGGGCTGACTCCTACAATGAGCAGTTCTTC.

This clonotype was seen repeatedly, ten times or more. The chain recombines TRBV7-3 with TRBJ1-6; the match to TRBD1 covers 7 bases. CDR3 length: 14 amino acids. CDR1 and CDR2 (germline): SGHTA, FQGTGA. V shed 6 bases, J shed 7 bases, and the junction held 6 bases outside the gene matches. Written as DNA, the CDR3 is TGTGCCAGCAGGACGGGACAGCTAAATTCACCCCTCCACTTT. Its protein is CASRTGQLNSPLHF.

The sample holds many counts of this clonotype. This chain joins TRBV9 and TRBJ1-1, with D uncertain. The ends were cut back, 0 bases at V and 3 bases at J, with 9 bases in the middle. The CDR3 extends over 14 amino acids. Germline CDR1 is SGDLS and CDR2 is YYNGEE. Written as DNA, the CDR3 is TGTGCCAGCAGCGTAGCGGAAGGGTACACTGAAGCTTTCTTT. Residues: CASSVAEGYTEAFF.

In this sample, this clonotype turned up many times. The genes are TRBV7-9 and TRBJ2-3; D is undetermined. CDR1 and CDR2 from the germline V gene are SEHNR and FQNEAQ (reference sequence). V was shortened by 5 bases and J by 0 bases, with 15 bases between the two germline ends. CDR3 length: 16 amino acids. The CDR3 loop is CASSHGQLYSTDTQYF. CDR3 sequence (DNA): TGTGCCAGCAGCCACGGGCAACTTTATAGCACAGATACGCAGTATTTT.

There are many counts of this clonotype. The chain has TRBV7-2 and TRBJ2-1; 7 bases fit TRBD1. Looked up from germline, CDR1 is SGHTA and CDR2 is FQGNSA. The V gene end was trimmed by 2 bases and the J gene end by 5 bases; junction bases not matched to a gene: 12. The CDR3 is made up of 17 amino acids. The CDR3: CASSLYSAQGVDNEQFF. CDR3 sequence (DNA): TGTGCCAGCAGCTTATACAGTGCCCAGGGGGTGGACAATGAGCAGTTCTTC. The complete variable domain, with remaining parts taken from reference TRBV7-2 and TRBJ2-1, reads GAGVSQSPSNKVTEKGKDVELRCDPISGHTALYWYRQSLGQGLEFLIYFQGNSAPDKSGLPSDRFSAERTGGSVSTLTIQRTQQEDSAVYLCASSLYSAQGVDNEQFFGPGTRLTVL.

This clonotype was counted at least ten times. The chain couples TRBV6-5 to TRBJ1-5; D is unresolved. The germline V and J ends were trimmed by 2 bases and 0 bases, with 8 bases remaining between them. The CDR3 is 15 amino acids. Germline CDR1 reads MNHEY; CDR2 reads SVGAGI. CDR3 sequence reads: CASSYGRFSNQPQHF. Here the CDR3 DNA reads TGTGCCAGCAGTTACGGGCGGTTTAGCAATCAGCCCCAGCATTTT.